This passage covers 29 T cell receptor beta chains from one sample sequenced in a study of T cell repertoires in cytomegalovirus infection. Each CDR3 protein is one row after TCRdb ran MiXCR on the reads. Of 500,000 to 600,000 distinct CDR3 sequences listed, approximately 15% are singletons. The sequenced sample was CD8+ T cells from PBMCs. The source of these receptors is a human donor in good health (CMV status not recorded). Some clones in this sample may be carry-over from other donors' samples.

Here the CDR3 DNA reads TGCAGTGCTAGAGATCCCTCTCGGGAGAGATCCTACAATGAGCAGTTCTTC. Amino acid sequence: CSARDPSRERSYNEQFF. The genes are TRBV20-1 and TRBJ2-1, with a weak D call TRBD2 (6 bases). Germline CDR1 is DFQATT and CDR2 is SNEGSKA (reference sequence). The CDR3 is made up of 17 amino acids. The ends were cut back, 0 bases at V and 1 base at J, with 16 bases in the middle.

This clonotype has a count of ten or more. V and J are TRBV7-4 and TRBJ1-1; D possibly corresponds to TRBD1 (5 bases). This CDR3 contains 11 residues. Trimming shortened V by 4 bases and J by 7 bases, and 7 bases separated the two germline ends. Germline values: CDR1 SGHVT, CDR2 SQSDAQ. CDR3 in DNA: TGTGCCAGCAGCTCGCAGGGTGAAGCTTTCTTT. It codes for CASSSQGEAFF.

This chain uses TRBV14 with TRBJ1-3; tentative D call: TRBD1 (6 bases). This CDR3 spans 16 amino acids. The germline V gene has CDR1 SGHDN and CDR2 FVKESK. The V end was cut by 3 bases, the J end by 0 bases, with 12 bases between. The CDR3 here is CASSQGTTLSGNTIYF. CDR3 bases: TGTGCCAGCAGCCAGGGGACAACGCTCTCTGGAAACACCATATATTTT.

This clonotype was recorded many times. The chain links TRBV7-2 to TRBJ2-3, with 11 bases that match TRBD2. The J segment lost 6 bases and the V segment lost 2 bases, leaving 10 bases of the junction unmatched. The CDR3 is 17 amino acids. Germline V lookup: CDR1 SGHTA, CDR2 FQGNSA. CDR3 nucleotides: TGTGCCAGCAGCTTAAGTCGTCTAGCGGGGGGAGGGGATACGCAGTATTTT. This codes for CASSLSRLAGGGDTQYF.

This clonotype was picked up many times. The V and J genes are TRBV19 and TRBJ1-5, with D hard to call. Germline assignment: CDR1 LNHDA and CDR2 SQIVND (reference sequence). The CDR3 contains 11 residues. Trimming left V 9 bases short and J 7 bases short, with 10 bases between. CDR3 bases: TGTGCCAGCAGCTCGGGGCAGCCCCAGCATTTT. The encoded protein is CASSSGQPQHF.

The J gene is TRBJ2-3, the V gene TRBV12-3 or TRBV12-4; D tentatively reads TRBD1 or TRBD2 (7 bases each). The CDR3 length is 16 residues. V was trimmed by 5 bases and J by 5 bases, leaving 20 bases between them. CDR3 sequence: CASSQGGEGLGDTQYF. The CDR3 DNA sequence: TGTGCCAGCAGTCAGGGGGGGGAAGGATTGGGAGATACGCAGTATTTT.

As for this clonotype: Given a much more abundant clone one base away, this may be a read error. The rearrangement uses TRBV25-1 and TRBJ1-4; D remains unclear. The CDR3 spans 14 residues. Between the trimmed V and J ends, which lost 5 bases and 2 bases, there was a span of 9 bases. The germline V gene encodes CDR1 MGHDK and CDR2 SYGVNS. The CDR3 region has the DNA TGTGCCAGCAGTCCCTATGGGACTAATGAAAAACTGTTTTTT. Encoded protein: CASSPYGTNEKLFF.

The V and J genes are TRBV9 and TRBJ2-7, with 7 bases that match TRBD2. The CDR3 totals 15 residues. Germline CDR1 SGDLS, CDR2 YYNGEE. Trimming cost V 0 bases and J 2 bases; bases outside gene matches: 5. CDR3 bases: TGTGCCAGCAGCGTAGCCCCCGGGGGGACCTACGAGCAGTACTTC. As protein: CASSVAPGGTYEQYF.

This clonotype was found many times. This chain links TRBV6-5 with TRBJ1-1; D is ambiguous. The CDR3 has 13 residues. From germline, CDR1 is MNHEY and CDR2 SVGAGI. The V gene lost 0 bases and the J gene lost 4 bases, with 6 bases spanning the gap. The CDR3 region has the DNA TGTGCCAGCAGTTACTCGACTGGCACTGAAGCTTTCTTT. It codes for CASSYSTGTEAFF.

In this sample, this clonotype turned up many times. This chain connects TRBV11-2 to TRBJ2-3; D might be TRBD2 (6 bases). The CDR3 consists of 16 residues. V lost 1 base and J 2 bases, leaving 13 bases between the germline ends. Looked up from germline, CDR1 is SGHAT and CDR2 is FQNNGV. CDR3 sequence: CASSLGQGGHTDTQYF. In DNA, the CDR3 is TGTGCCAGCAGCTTAGGGCAGGGAGGTCACACAGATACGCAGTATTTT.

CDR3 bases: TGTGCCAGCAGTTCCCTAACAGGGGATGCCTTCACAGATACGCAGTATTTT. As protein: CASSSLTGDAFTDTQYF. The genes are TRBV27 and TRBJ2-3; 7 nucleotides align to TRBD1. The CDR3 covers 17 residues. Trimming took 4 bases from V and 2 from J; bases not matched to a gene: 12. Per germline, CDR1 MNHEY and CDR2 SMNVEV (reference sequence).

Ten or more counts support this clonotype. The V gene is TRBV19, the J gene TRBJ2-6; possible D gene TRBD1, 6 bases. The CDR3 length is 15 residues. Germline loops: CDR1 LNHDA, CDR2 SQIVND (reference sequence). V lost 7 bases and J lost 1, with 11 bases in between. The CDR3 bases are TGTGCCAGTACCCCTGGGACATCTGGGGCCAACGTCCTGACTTTC. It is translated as CASTPGTSGANVLTF.

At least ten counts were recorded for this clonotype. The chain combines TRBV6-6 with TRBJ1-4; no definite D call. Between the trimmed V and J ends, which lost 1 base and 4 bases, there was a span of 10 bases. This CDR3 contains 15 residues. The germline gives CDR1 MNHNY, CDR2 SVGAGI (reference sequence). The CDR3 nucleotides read TGTGCCAGCAGTTACTTGACAAGAGATAATGAAAAACTGTTTTTT. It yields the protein CASSYLTRDNEKLFF.

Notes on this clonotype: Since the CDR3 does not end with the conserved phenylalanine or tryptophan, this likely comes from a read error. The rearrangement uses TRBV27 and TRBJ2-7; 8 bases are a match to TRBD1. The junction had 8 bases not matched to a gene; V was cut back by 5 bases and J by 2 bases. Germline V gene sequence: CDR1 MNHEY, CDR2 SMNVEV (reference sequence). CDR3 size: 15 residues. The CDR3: CASSPGGGWAYEQYL. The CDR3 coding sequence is TGTGCCAGCAGTCCAGGGGGCGGATGGGCCTACGAGCAGTACTTA.

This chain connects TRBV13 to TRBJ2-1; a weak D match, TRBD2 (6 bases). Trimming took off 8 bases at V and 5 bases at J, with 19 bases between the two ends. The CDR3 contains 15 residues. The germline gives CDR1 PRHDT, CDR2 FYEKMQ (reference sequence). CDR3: CASAGGDGPHNEQFF. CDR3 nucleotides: TGTGCCAGCGCCGGAGGGGACGGACCTCACAATGAGCAGTTCTTC. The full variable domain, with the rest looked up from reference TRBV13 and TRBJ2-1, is AAGVIQSPRHLIKEKRETATLKCYPIPRHDTVYWYQQGPGQDPQFLISFYEKMQSDKGSIPDRFSAQQFSDYHSELNMSSLELGDSALYFCASAGGDGPHNEQFFGPGTRLTVL.

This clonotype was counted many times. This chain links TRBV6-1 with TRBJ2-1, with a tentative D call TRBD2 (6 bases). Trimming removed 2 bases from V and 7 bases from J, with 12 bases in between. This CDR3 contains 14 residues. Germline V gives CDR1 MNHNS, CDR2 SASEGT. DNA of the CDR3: TGTGCCAGCAGTGAACTCGGAGGGGTTAATGAGCAGTTCTTC. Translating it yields CASSELGGVNEQFF.

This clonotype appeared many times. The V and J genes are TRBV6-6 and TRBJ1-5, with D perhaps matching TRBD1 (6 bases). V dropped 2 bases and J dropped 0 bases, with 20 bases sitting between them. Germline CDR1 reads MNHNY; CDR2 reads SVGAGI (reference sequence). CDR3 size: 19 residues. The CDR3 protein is CASSYGPGHRTYSNQPQHF. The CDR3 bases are TGTGCCAGCAGTTACGGGCCGGGACACCGAACCTATAGCAATCAGCCCCAGCATTTT.

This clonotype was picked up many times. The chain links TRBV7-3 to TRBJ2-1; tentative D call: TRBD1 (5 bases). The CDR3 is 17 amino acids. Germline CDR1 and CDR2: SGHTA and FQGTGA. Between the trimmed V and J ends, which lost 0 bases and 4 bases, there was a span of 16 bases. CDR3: CASSLTSRADGYNEQFF. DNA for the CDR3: TGTGCCAGCAGCTTAACATCCAGGGCGGACGGTTACAATGAGCAGTTCTTC.

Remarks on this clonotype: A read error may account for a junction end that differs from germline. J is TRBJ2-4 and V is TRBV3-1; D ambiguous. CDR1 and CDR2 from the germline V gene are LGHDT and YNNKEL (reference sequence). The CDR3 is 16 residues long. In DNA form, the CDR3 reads TGTGTCAGCAGCCAAGATCTAAGCCTAGCCAAAAACATTCAGTACTTC. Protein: CVSSQDLSLAKNIQYF.

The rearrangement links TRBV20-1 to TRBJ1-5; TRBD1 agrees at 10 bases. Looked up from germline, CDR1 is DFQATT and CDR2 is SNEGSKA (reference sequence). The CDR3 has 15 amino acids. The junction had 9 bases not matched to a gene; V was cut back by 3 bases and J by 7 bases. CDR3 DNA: TGCAGTGCTAGGAACCGGGACAGGGGTAGCCAGCCCCAGCATTTT. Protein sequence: CSARNRDRGSQPQHF.

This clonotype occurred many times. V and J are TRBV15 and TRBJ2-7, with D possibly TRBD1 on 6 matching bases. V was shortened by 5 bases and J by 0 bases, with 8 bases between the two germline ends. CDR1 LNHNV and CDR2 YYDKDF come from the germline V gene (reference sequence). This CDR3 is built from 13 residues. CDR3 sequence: CATSGQSSYEQYF. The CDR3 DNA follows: TGTGCCACCAGCGGACAGAGCTCCTACGAGCAGTACTTC.

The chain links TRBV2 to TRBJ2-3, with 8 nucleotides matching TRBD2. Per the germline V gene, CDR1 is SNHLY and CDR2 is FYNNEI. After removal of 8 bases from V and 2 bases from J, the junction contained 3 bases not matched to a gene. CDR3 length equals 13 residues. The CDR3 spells CASREGLTDTQYF. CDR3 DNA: TGTGCCAGCCGGGAGGGCCTCACAGATACGCAGTATTTT.

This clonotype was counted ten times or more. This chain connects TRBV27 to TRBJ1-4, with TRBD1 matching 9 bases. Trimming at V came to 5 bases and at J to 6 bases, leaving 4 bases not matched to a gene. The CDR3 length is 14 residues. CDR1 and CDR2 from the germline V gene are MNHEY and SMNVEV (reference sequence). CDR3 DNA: TGTGCCAGCAGTCCGGGACAGGGTTATGAAAAACTGTTTTTT. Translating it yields CASSPGQGYEKLFF.

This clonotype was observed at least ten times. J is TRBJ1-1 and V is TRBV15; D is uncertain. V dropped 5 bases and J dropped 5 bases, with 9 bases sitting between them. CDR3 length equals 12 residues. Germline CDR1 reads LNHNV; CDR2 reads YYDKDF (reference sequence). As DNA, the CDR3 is TGTGCCACCAGCCCCCTCTATACTGAAGCTTTCTTT. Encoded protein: CATSPLYTEAFF.

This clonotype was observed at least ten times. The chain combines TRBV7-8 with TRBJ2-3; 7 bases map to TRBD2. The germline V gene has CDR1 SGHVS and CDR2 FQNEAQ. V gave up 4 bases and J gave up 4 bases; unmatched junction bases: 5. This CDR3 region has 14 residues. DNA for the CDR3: TGTGCCAGCAGCTGGGGGGGGGTTGCAGATACGCAGTATTTT. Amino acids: CASSWGGVADTQYF.

Written as DNA, the CDR3 is TGCGCCAGCAGCCAAGAGAGAAGGCGGGAGGGCCGGGAGACCCAGTACTTC. It specifies CASSQERRREGRETQYF. The chain is built from TRBV4-1 and TRBJ2-5, with TRBD2 identical over 9 bases. J was trimmed by 5 bases and V by 0 bases; bases with no gene match: 10. The CDR3 has 17 amino acids. The V gene's germline CDR1 is MGHRA and CDR2 YSYEKL.

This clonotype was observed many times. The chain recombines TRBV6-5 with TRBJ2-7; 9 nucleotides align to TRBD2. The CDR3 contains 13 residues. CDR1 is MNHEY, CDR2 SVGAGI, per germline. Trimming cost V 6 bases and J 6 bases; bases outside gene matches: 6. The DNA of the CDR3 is TGTGCCAGCAGCTATAGCGGGGGTGGCGAGCAGTACTTC. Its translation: CASSYSGGGEQYF.

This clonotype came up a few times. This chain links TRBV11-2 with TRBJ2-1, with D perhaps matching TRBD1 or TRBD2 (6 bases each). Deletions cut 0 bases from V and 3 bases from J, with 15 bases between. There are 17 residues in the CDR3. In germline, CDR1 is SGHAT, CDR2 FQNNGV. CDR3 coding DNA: TGTGCCAGCAGCTTAGACAGGGGACTTAAGGGCTACAATGAGCAGTTCTTC. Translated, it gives CASSLDRGLKGYNEQFF.

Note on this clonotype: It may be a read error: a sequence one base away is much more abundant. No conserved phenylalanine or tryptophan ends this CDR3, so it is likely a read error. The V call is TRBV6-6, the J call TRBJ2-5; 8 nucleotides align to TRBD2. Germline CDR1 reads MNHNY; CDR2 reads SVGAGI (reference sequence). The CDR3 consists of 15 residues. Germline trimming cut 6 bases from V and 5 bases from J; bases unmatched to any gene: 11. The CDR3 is CASSPSGGDGETQYL. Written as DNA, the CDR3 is TGTGCCAGCAGCCCCTCGGGGGGGGACGGGGAGACCCAGTACTTA.